The 19 T cell receptor beta chains listed next were all sequenced from one sample in a study of blood T cell repertoires in COVID-19. The data were produced by immunoSEQ multiplex PCR, yet TCRdb's version contains in-frame clones alone and is incomplete. The sample has roughly 350,000 clones, 80% to 90% seen once. Sequencing used peripheral blood. These receptors came from a woman between 45 and 60 years old with COVID-19, enrolled during active disease.

The V call is TRBV7-9, the J call TRBJ1-6; D not certain. This CDR3 spans 13 amino acids. V shed 1 base and J shed 6 bases, with 4 bases lying between them. CDR1 and CDR2 from the germline V gene are SEHNR and FQNEAQ (reference sequence). The CDR3 DNA reads TGTGCCAGCAGCTTAGGGGCTAATTCACCCCTCCACTTT. Translated, it gives CASSLGANSPLHF.

The chain couples TRBV6-5 to TRBJ1-4, with no clear D. The germline V gene has CDR1 MNHEY and CDR2 SVGAGI. The V and J ends lost 6 bases and 4 bases respectively, with 12 bases between them. The CDR3 has 14 residues. In DNA, the CDR3 is TGTGCCAGCAGCTTACCCACGGTTAATGAAAAACTGTTTTTT. Translating gives CASSLPTVNEKLFF.

The chain couples TRBV12-5 to TRBJ1-6, with D unclear. V gave up 6 bases and J gave up 8 bases, with 11 bases separating them. The CDR3 is 13 amino acids. Germline CDR1 is LGHNT and CDR2 is FRNRAP. The DNA of the CDR3 is TGTGCTAGTGGCACACGGGAGGATTCACCCCTCCACTTT. Translated, it gives CASGTREDSPLHF.

This clone occurred once. CDR3 in amino acids: CASSDRSGKQFF. CDR3 nucleotide sequence: TGTGCCAGCAGTGACCGAAGCGGGAAGCAGTTCTTC. The V gene is TRBV6-4, the J gene TRBJ2-1; TRBD2 matches at 7 bases. Per the germline V gene, CDR1 is MRHNA and CDR2 is SNTAGT. The CDR3 loop spans 12 amino acids. The V and J ends lost 2 bases and 11 bases, in that order; junction bases with no gene match: 3.

The chain links TRBV7-2 to TRBJ2-2; 7 positions match TRBD2. The CDR3 consists of 16 residues. Germline CDR1 and CDR2: SGHTA and FQGNSA. V lost 6 bases and J lost 1; bases outside the gene matches: 8. The CDR3 DNA is TGTGCCAGCAGTTCGACTAGCACCTTGAACACCGGGGAGCTGTTTTTT. As protein: CASSSTSTLNTGELFF.

V usage is TRBV5-1 and J usage is TRBJ2-2; D gene unclear. The CDR3 loop spans 12 amino acids. Germline V lookup: CDR1 SGHRS, CDR2 YFSETQ. The V gene lost 4 bases and the J gene lost 7 bases, with 8 bases spanning the gap. The chain's CDR3 is CASSLPGGELFF. The CDR3 bases are TGCGCCAGCAGCCTCCCGGGCGGGGAGCTGTTTTTT.

The chain combines TRBV5-1 with TRBJ2-2, with 10 bases fitting TRBD2. Germline values: CDR1 SGHRS, CDR2 YFSETQ. J was trimmed by 4 bases and V by 5 bases; bases with no gene match: 8. The CDR3 contains 16 residues. The CDR3 loop is CASRGTSAAVTGELFF. The CDR3, as DNA: TGCGCCAGCAGGGGGACTAGCGCAGCGGTCACCGGGGAGCTGTTTTTT.

The chain employs TRBV19 and TRBJ1-2; 8 positions match TRBD1. The CDR3 runs 17 residues. Losses at the gene ends were 0 bases for V and 4 bases for J; bases not matched to a gene: 10. Germline V gene lookup returns CDR1 LNHDA and CDR2 SQIVND (reference sequence). The CDR3 coding sequence is TGTGCCAGTAGTATAGATCTCTTGTCAGGACAGGGCTATGGCTACACCTTC. Its protein is CASSIDLLSGQGYGYTF.

V is TRBV7-2 and J is TRBJ2-2, with TRBD1 matching over 9 bases. The CDR3 spans 13 residues. Germline lookup yields CDR1 SGHTA and CDR2 FQGNSA. The ends lost 4 bases at V and 14 bases at J; junction bases unmatched: 8. CDR3 protein: CASSYIPGQGLFF. CDR3 DNA: TGTGCCAGCAGCTATATACCGGGACAGGGACTGTTTTTT.

The rearrangement uses TRBV19 and TRBJ1-1; 8 nucleotides agree with TRBD1. Germline V gene lookup returns CDR1 LNHDA and CDR2 SQIVND (reference sequence). Trimming cost V 6 bases and J 4 bases; bases outside gene matches: 7. The CDR3 extends over 14 amino acids. The CDR3 DNA reads TGTGCCAGTAGAATGACAGGGGTTCCCACTGAAGCTTTCTTT. Protein: CASRMTGVPTEAFF.

This chain joins TRBV11-3 and TRBJ2-1, with 8 bases lining up with TRBD2. The germline V gene has CDR1 SGHNT and CDR2 YENEEA. V shed 5 bases, J shed 13 bases, and the junction held 7 bases outside the gene matches. The CDR3 is made up of 12 amino acids. For the CDR3, the DNA is TGTGCCAGCAGCATCGAGCGGGAGCGTCAGTTCTTC. Protein product: CASSIERERQFF.

V is TRBV6-5 and J is TRBJ2-7; 7 bases are a match to TRBD1. Unmatched junction bases numbered 7, after V lost 2 bases and J lost 3 bases. CDR3 size: 15 residues. Germline V CDR1 and CDR2: MNHEY, SVGAGI. CDR3 DNA sequence: TGTGCCAGCAGTTACGAGGGGGCCAACTTCTACGAGCAGTACTTC. Its translation is CASSYEGANFYEQYF.

This clone has a single count. The chain employs TRBV18 and TRBJ1-3; tentatively, D is TRBD1 (6 bases). This CDR3 has 15 residues. CDR1 is KGHSH, CDR2 LQKENI, per germline. Trimming removed 5 bases at V and 4 bases at J, with 15 bases between. CDR3 protein: CASSTLQGPGNTIYF. In DNA, the CDR3 is TGTGCCAGCTCAACGTTACAGGGTCCAGGAAACACCATATATTTT.

V and J are TRBV6-5 and TRBJ1-5; unclear D gene. Germline lookup yields CDR1 MNHEY and CDR2 SVGAGI. V shed 8 bases and J shed 5 bases, with 13 bases lying between them. The CDR3 is 13 amino acids. The CDR3 region is CASSVENYQPQHF. CDR3 nucleotides: TGTGCCAGCTCTGTCGAAAACTATCAGCCCCAGCATTTT.

This rearrangement joins TRBV3-1 (or the pseudogene TRBV3-2) to TRBJ2-5, with 10 nucleotides matching TRBD2. Trimming cost V 1 base and J 4 bases; bases outside gene matches: 12. The V gene's germline CDR1 is LGHDT and CDR2 YNNKEL (reference sequence). CDR3 length: 18 amino acids. This chain's CDR3 is CASSQVLKAGGLTETQYF. The CDR3 region has the DNA TGTGCCAGCAGCCAAGTCCTTAAAGCGGGAGGGCTTACAGAGACCCAGTACTTC.

The chain has TRBV7-6 and TRBJ1-2, with 7 bases identical to TRBD1. Germline lookup yields CDR1 SGHVS and CDR2 FNYEAQ. The CDR3 sequence is 16 residues long. V was clipped by 5 bases and J by 3 bases; unmatched bases: 12. The CDR3 here is CASSQKGAGTDYGYTF. CDR3 sequence (DNA): TGTGCCAGCAGCCAGAAGGGGGCAGGGACGGACTATGGCTACACCTTC.

This chain connects TRBV6-5 to TRBJ1-5; 9 positions match TRBD1. Germline V gene lookup returns CDR1 MNHEY and CDR2 SVGAGI. There are 12 residues in the CDR3. J was trimmed by 6 bases and V by 10 bases; bases with no gene match: 4. CDR3 sequence: CATGQGPQPQHF. The CDR3 DNA follows: TGTGCCACCGGACAGGGGCCTCAGCCCCAGCATTTT.

The chain has TRBV5-1 and TRBJ2-7; 11 bases map to TRBD1. Unmatched junction bases numbered 10, after V lost 4 bases and J lost 4 bases. The CDR3 is made up of 16 amino acids. Germline V gives CDR1 SGHRS, CDR2 YFSETQ. CDR3: CASSQLGQGGGYEQYF. In DNA, the CDR3 is TGCGCCAGCAGCCAGCTGGGACAGGGGGGCGGATACGAGCAGTACTTC.

There are a few counts of this clone. The rearrangement joins TRBV11-3 to TRBJ2-1; tentative D call: TRBD2 (6 bases). CDR3 length: 16 residues. Germline CDR1 is SGHNT and CDR2 is YENEEA. Trimming left V 6 bases short and J 0 bases short, with 15 bases between. In nucleotides, the CDR3 is TGTGCCAGCAGTTCTCGGGGGAGAGACTCCTACAATGAGCAGTTCTTC. This gives the protein CASSSRGRDSYNEQFF.